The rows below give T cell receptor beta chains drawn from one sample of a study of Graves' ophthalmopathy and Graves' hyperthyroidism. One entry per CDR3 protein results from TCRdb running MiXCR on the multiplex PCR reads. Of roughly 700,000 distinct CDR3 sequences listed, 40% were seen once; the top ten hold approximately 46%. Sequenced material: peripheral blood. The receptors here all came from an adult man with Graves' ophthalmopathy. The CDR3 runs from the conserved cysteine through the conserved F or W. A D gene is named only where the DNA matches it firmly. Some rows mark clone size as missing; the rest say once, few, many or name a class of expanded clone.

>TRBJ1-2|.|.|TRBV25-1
CASQTAYYGYTF
TGTGCCTCTCAGACAGCTTACTATGGCTACACCTTC
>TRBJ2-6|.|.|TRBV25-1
CASSEYRWGTPGANVLTF
TGTGCCAGCAGTGAATATCGATGGGGCACCCCTGGGGCCAACGTCCTGACTTTC
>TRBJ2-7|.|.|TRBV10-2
CASSEPPGSSYEQYF
TGCGCCAGCAGTGAGCCCCCAGGGAGCTCCTACGAGCAGTACTTC
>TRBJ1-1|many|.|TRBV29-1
CSVEDRGGVAFF
TGCAGCGTTGAAGATCGGGGAGGGGTAGCTTTCTTT
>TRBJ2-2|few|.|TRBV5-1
CASSISEDTGELFF
TGCGCCAGCAGTATCAGCGAGGACACCGGGGAGCTGTTTTTT
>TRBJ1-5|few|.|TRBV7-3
CASSSGISSMPQHF
TGTGCCAGCAGTTCAGGGATCTCCAGTATGCCCCAGCATTTT
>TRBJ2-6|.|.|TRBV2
CASKTTFSGANVLTF
TGTGCCAGCAAGACGACGTTCTCTGGGGCCAACGTCCTGACTTTC
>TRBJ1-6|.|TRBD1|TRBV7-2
CASSFRDRGFRPSF
TGTGCCAGCAGCTTCCGGGACAGGGGATTCCGACCTTCCTTT
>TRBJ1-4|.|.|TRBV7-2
CASSPTYQGGITNEKLFF
TGTGCCAGCAGCCCAACGTACCAGGGCGGTATAACTAATGAAAAACTGTTTTTT
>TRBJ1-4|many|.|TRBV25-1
CASSEPGPNEKLFF
TGTGCCAGCAGTGAACCAGGCCCTAATGAAAAACTGTTTTTT
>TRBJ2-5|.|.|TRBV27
CASSPSGTLRLETQYF
TGTGCCAGCAGTCCATCGGGGACCCTAAGACTGGAGACCCAGTACTTC
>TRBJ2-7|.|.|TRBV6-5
CASTSTGPGYEQYF
TGTGCCAGCACTTCGACCGGACCAGGGTACGAGCAGTACTTC
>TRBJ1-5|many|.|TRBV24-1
CATSDGLLSNQPQHF
TGTGCCACCAGTGATGGGCTCCTGAGCAATCAGCCCCAGCATTTT
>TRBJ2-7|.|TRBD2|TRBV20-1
CSASRLAGGRTSYEQYF
TGCAGTGCTAGTAGGCTAGCGGGAGGGCGCACATCCTACGAGCAGTACTTC
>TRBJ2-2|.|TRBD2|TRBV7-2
CASSNRSGRAGELFF
TGTGCCAGCAGCAACCGTAGCGGGAGGGCCGGGGAGCTGTTTTTT
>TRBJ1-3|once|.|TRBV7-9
CASSPPDRRYSGNTIYF
TGTGCCAGCAGCCCCCCCGACAGGCGCTACTCTGGAAACACCATATATTTT
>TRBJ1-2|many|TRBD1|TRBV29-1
CSVEARDRELYGYTF
TGCAGCGTTGAAGCGCGGGACAGGGAACTCTATGGCTACACCTTC
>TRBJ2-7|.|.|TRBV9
CASSVASGGSYEQYF
TGTGCCAGCAGCGTAGCGTCCGGTGGCTCCTACGAGCAGTACTTC
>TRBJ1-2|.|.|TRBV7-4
CASSYNQGRENGYTF
TGTGCCAGCAGCTACAATCAGGGCAGAGAAAATGGCTACACCTTC
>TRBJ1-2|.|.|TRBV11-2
CASSLDVLTDHGYAF
TGTGCCAGCAGCTTAGATGTCCTGACCGATCATGGCTACGCCTTC
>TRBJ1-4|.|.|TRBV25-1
CASSSTDGTNEKLFF
TGTGCCAGCAGCTCCACGGACGGTACCAATGAAAAACTGTTTTTT
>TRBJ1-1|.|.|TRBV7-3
CASSQVRTPGHTEAFF
TGTGCCAGCAGCCAAGTGAGGACCCCTGGTCACACTGAAGCTTTCTTT
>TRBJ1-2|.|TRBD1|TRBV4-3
CASSQKAGVPGGDGYTF
TGCGCCAGCAGCCAGAAAGCTGGAGTGCCAGGGGGCGATGGCTACACCTTC
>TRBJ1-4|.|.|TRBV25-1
CASVDQGSGREKLFF
TGTGCCAGCGTTGATCAAGGCTCGGGCAGGGAAAAACTGTTTTTT
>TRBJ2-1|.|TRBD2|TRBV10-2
CASSVAGGSSNEQFF
TGCGCCAGCAGCGTAGCGGGAGGTTCGAGCAATGAGCAGTTCTTC
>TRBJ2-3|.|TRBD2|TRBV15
CATSRVRTSGTDTQYF
TGTGCCACCAGCAGAGTGAGGACTAGCGGCACAGATACGCAGTATTTT
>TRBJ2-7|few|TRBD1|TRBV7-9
CASSLESGRQGADHEQYF
TGTGCCAGCAGCTTAGAGTCCGGGCGACAGGGGGCGGACCACGAGCAGTACTTC
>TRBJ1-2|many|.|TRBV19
CASNGGYGYTF
TGTGCCAGTAACGGAGGCTATGGCTACACCTTC
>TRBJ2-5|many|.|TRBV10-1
CASRGMVAETQYF
TGCGCCAGCAGGGGTATGGTAGCTGAGACCCAGTACTTC
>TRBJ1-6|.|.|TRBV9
CASSKDPVSHSPLHF
TGTGCCAGTAGCAAAGATCCGGTCAGCCATTCACCCCTCCACTTT
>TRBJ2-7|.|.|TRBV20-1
CSASGEQYF
TGCAGTGCTAGTGGAGAGCAGTACTTC